This TCR beta chain was sequenced in a study of blood T cells in healthy people across ages. Study-wide results and caveats: Older age went with lower TCR beta diversity per million T cells, in a roughly linear way. Without sorted subsets, naive and antigen-experienced compartments could not be conclusively compared.

Alongside a J-beta primer mix, a sample-barcoded 5' primer served in a second PCR lasting roughly 6 to 12 cycles. Unique molecular identifiers of 12 random nucleotides labeled each cDNA. TCRdb reprocessed the 5' RACE reads with MiXCR, giving one entry per CDR3 protein. Of hundreds of thousands of distinct CDR3 sequences listed, 45% to 70% are singletons. Trimming cost V 5 bases and J 6 bases; bases outside gene matches: 10. In germline, CDR1 is SGHTA, CDR2 FQGTGA. CDR3 length: 16 residues. Regarding this clonotype: No antigen is known for it.

Each of the donors had roughly 9.3 milliliters of peripheral blood drawn into EDTA-treated Vacutainer tubes. This TCR was recovered from a man aged 40-50 years in good health. The source material was blood. The V and J genes are TRBV7-3 and TRBJ2-1; TRBD2 matches 10 bases. As DNA, the CDR3 is TGTGCCAGCAGCGCCCAACCTAGCGGGGGCTTCAATGAGCAGTTCTTC. Translation: CASSAQPSGGFNEQFF. The full variable domain, completed using reference TRBV7-3 and TRBJ2-1, is GAGVSQTPSNKVTEKGKYVELRCDPISGHTALYWYRQSLGQGPEFLIYFQGTGAADDSGLPNDRFFAVRPEGSVSTLKIQRTERGDSAVYLCASSAQPSGGFNEQFFGPGTRLTVL.